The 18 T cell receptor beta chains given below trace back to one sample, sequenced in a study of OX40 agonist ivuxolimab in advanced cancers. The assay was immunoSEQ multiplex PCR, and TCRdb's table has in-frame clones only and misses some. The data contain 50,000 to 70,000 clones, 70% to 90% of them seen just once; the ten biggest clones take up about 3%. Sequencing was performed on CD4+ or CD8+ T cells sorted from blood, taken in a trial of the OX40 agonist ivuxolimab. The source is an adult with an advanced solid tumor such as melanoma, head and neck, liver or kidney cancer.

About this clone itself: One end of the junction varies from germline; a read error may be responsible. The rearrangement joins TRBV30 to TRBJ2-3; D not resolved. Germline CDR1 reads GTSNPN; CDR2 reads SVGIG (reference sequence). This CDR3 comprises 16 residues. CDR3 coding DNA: TGTGCCTGGAGTTCTCTTCGAGCTACCAGCACCGATACGCAGTATTTT. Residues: CAWSSLRATSTDTQYF.

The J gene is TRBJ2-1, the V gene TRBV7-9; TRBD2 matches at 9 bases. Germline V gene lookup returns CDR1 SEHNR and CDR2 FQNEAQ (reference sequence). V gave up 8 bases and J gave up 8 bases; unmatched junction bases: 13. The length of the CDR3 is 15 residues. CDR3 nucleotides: TGTGCCAGCTCCCTCACTAGCGGGCATATCGATGAGCAGTTCTTC. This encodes CASSLTSGHIDEQFF. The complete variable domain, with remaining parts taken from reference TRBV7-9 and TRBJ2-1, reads DTGVSQNPRHKITKRGQNVTFRCDPISEHNRLYWYRQTLGQGPEFLTYFQNEAQLEKSRLLSDRFSAERPKGSFSTLEIQRTEQGDSAMYLCASSLTSGHIDEQFFGPGTRLTVL.

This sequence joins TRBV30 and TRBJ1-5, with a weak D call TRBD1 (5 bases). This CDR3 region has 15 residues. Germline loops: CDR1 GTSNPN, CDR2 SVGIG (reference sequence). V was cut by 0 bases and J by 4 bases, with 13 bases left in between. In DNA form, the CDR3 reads TGTGCCTGGAGTGTTGGGGCAGGAGGGAATCAGCCCCAGCATTTT. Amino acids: CAWSVGAGGNQPQHF. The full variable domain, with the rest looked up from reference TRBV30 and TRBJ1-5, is SQTIHQWPATLVQPVGSPLSLECTVEGTSNPNLYWYRQAAGRGLQLLFYSVGIGQISSEVPQNLSASRPQDRQFILSSKKLLLSDSGFYLCAWSVGAGGNQPQHFGDGTRLSIL.

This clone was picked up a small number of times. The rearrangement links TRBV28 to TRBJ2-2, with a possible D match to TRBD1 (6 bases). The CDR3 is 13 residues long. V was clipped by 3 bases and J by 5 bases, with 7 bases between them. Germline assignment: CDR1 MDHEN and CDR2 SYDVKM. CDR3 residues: CASSFDRTGELFF. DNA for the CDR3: TGTGCCAGCAGTTTTGACAGGACCGGGGAGCTGTTTTTT.

As DNA, the CDR3 is TGCGCCAGCAGCTTCACGGGCCAAGGTAGGGGAGATACGCAGTATTTT. Translating gives CASSFTGQGRGDTQYF. The chain carries TRBV5-1 and TRBJ2-3; maybe TRBD1 (5 bases). This CDR3 comprises 16 residues. Deletions cut 2 bases from V and 5 bases from J, with 18 bases between. In germline, CDR1 is SGHRS, CDR2 YFSETQ.

CDR3 sequence (DNA): TGTGCCACCAGCAGTCAATTACAGGGGTTGCGGTATGGCTACACCTTC. It translates to CATSSQLQGLRYGYTF. The chain carries TRBV15 and TRBJ1-2; TRBD1 matches at 7 bases. The length of the CDR3 is 16 residues. CDR1 and CDR2 from the germline V gene are LNHNV and YYDKDF (reference sequence). V lost 3 bases to trimming and J lost 5 bases; unmatched junction nucleotides: 12. Using reference TRBV15 and TRBJ1-2 for the parts outside the CDR3, the full variable domain is DAMVIQNPRYQVTQFGKPVTLSCSQTLNHNVMYWYQQKSSQAPKLLFHYYDKDFNNEADTPDNFQSRRPNTSFCFLDIRSPGLGDTAMYLCATSSQLQGLRYGYTFGSGTRLTVV.

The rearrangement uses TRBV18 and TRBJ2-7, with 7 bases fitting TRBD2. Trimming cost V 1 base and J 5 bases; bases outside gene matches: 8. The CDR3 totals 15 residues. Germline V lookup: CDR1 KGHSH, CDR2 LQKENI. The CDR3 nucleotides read TGTGCCAGCTCACCACTCTTGTTGGGAGGGAACGAGCAGTACTTC. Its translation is CASSPLLLGGNEQYF. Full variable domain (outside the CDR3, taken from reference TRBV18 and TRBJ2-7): NAGVMQNPRHLVRRRGQEARLRCSPMKGHSHVYWYRQLPEEGLKFMVYLQKENIIDESGMPKERFSAEFPKEGPSILRIQQVVRGDSAAYFCASSPLLLGGNEQYFGPGTRLTVT.

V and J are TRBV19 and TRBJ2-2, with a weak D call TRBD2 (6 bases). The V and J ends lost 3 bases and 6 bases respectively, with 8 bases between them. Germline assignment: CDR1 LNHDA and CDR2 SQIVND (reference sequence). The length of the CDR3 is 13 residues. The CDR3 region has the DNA TGTGCCAGTAGTATGGGGGGTTCCGGGGAGCTGTTTTTT. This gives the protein CASSMGGSGELFF.

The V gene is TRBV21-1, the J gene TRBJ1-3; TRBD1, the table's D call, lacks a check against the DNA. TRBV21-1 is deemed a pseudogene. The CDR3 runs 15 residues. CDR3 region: CASSADRGGLDTIYF. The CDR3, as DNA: TGTGCCAGCAGCGCGGACAGGGGAGGGCTGGACACCATATATTTT.

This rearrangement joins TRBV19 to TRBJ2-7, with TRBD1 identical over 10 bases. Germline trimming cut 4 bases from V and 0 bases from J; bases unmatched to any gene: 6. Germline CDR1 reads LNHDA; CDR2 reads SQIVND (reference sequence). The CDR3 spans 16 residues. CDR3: CASSRRQGASSYEQYF. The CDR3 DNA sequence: TGTGCCAGTAGTAGAAGACAGGGGGCCAGCTCCTACGAGCAGTACTTC.

CDR3 DNA: TGTGCCAGCAGTTTCGCGGGGTTGAACACTGAAGCTTTCTTT. Translated: CASSFAGLNTEAFF. The J gene is TRBJ1-1, the V gene TRBV27; unclear D gene. This CDR3 is 14 amino acids long. V lost 3 bases, J lost 0 bases, and 8 bases lay in between. Germline-derived CDR1 and CDR2 are MNHEY and SMNVEV (reference sequence).

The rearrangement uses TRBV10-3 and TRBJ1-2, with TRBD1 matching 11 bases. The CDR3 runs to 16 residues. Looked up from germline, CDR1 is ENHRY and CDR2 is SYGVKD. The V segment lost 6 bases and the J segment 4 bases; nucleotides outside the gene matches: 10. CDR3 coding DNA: TGTGCCATCAGGGACCCGGGGGACAGGGGGTTCTATGGCTACACCTTC. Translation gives CAIRDPGDRGFYGYTF.

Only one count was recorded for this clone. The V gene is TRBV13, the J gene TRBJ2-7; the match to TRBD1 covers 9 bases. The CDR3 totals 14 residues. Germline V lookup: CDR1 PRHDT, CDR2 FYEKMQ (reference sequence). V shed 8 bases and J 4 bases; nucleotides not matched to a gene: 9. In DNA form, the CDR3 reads TGTGCCAGCGGCAACCGGGACAGGGTGTACGAGCAGTACTTC. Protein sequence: CASGNRDRVYEQYF.

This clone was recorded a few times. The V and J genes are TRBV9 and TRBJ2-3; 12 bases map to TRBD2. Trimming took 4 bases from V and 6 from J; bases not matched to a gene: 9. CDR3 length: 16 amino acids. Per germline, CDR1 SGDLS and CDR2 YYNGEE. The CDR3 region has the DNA TGTGCCAGCAGCTTCAGAGGGGGGACTAGCGGGGATACGCAGTATTTT. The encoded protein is CASSFRGGTSGDTQYF. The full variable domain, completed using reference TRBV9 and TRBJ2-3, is DSGVTQTPKHLITATGQRVTLRCSPRSGDLSVYWYQQSLDQGLQFLIQYYNGEERAKGNILERFSAQQFPDLHSELNLSSLELGDSALYFCASSFRGGTSGDTQYFGPGTRLTVL.

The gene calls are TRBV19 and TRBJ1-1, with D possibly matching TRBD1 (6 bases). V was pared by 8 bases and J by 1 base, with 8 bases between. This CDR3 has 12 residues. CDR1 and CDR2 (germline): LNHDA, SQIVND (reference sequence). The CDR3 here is CASEDRNTEAFF. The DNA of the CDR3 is TGTGCCAGTGAGGACAGGAACACTGAAGCTTTCTTT.

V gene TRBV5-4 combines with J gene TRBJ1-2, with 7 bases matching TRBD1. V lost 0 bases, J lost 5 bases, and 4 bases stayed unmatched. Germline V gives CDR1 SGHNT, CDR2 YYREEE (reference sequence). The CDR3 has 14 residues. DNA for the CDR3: TGTGCCAGCAGCTTGGCAGGGGGGGCTTATGGCTACACCTTC. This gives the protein CASSLAGGAYGYTF. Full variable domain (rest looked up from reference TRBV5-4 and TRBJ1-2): ETGVTQSPTHLIKTRGQQVTLRCSSQSGHNTVSWYQQALGQGPQFIFQYYREEENGRGNFPPRFSGLQFPNYSSELNVNALELDDSALYLCASSLAGGAYGYTFGSGTRLTVV.

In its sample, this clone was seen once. The CDR3 bases are TGTGCCAGCAGCGCAGAACAGGGCAGGGAGACCCAGTACTTC. Translating it yields CASSAEQGRETQYF. The V and J genes are TRBV9 and TRBJ2-5, with TRBD1 as a possible D gene (6 bases). Germline assignment: CDR1 SGDLS and CDR2 YYNGEE. V was shortened by 3 bases and J by 5 bases, with 14 bases between the two germline ends. The CDR3 runs to 14 residues.

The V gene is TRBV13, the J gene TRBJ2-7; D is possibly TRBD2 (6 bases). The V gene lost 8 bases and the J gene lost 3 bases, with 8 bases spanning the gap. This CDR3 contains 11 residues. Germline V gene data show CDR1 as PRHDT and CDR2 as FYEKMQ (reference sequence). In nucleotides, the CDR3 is TGTGCCAGCGGAGCGGGCTACGAGCAGTACTTC. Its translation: CASGAGYEQYF.